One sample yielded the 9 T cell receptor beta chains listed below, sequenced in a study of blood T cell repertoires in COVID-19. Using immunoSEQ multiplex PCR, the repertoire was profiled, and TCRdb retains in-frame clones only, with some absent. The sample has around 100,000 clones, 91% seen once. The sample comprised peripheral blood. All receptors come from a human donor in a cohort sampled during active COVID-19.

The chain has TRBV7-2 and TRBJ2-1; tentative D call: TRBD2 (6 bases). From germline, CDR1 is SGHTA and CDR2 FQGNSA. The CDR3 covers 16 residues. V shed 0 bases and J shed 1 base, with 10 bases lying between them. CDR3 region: CASSLAAGPSYNEQFF. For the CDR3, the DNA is TGTGCCAGCAGCTTAGCAGCGGGCCCGTCCTACAATGAGCAGTTCTTC.

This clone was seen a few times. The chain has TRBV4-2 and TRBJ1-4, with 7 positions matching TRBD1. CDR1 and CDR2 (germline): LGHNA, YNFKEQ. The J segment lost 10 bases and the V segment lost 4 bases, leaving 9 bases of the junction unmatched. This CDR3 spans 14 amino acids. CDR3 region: CASSLSGTGAKLFF. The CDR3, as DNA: TGTGCCAGCAGCCTGAGCGGTACAGGGGCAAAACTGTTTTTT.

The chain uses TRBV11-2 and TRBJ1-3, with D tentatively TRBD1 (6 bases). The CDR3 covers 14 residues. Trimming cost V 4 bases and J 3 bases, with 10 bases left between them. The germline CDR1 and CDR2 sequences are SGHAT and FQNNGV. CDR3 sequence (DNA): TGTGCCAGCAGCTCAGGGGTGATTGGAAACACCATATATTTT. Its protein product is CASSSGVIGNTIYF.

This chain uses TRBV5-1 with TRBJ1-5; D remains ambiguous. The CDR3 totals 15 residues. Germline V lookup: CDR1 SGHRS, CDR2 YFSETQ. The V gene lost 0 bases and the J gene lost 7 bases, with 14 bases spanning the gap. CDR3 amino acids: CASSLVSGSEQPQHF. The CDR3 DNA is TGCGCCAGCAGCTTGGTTTCGGGTTCGGAACAGCCCCAGCATTTT. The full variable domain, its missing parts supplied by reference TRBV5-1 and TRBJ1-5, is KAGVTQTPRYLIKTRGQQVTLSCSPISGHRSVSWYQQTPGQGLQFLFEYFSETQRNKGNFPGRFSGRQFSNSRSEMNVSTLELGDSALYLCASSLVSGSEQPQHFGDGTRLSIL.

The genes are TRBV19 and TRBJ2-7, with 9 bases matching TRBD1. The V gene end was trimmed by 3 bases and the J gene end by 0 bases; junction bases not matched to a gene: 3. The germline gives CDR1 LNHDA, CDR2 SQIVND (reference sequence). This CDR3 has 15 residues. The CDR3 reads CASSIGTGSSYEQYF. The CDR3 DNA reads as TGTGCCAGTAGTATTGGGACAGGGAGCTCCTACGAGCAGTACTTC. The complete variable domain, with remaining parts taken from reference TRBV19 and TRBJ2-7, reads DGGITQSPKYLFRKEGQNVTLSCEQNLNHDAMYWYRQDPGQGLRLIYYSQIVNDFQKGDIAEGYSVSREKKESFPLTVTSAQKNPTAFYLCASSIGTGSSYEQYFGPGTRLTVT.

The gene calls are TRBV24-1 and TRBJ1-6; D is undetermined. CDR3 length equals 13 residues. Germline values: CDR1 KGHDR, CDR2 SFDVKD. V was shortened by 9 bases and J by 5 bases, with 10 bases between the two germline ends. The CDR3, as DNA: TGTGCCACCTCCGGAGGGAATAATTCACCCCTCCACTTT. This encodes CATSGGNNSPLHF.

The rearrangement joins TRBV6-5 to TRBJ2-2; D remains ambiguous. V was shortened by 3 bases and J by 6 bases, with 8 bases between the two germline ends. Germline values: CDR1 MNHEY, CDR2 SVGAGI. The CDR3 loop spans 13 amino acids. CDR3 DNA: TGTGCCAGCAGTTATCTCCCCGCCGGGGAGCTGTTTTTT. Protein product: CASSYLPAGELFF.

CDR3 sequence: CASSGMGTVETEAFF. The CDR3 DNA reads as TGTGCCAGCAGCGGGATGGGGACAGTGGAGACTGAAGCTTTCTTT. J is TRBJ1-1 and V is TRBV7-9; 7 bases line up with TRBD1. This CDR3 spans 15 amino acids. With V trimmed by 5 bases and J by 5 bases, 11 bases remained unmatched. Looked up from germline, CDR1 is SEHNR and CDR2 is FQNEAQ (reference sequence).

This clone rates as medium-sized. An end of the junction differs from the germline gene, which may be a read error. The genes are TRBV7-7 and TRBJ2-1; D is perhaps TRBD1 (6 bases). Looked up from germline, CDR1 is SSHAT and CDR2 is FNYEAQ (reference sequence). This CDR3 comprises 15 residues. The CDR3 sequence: CASSLEAGAYNEQFF. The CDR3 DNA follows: TGTGCTAGCAGCTTAGAGGCAGGGGCCTACAATGAGCAGTTCTTC.